Presented here are 27 T cell receptor beta chains from one specimen sequenced in a study of CD8+ T cells in alopecia areata. Isolated RNA was reverse transcribed into cDNA used as the sequencing template. Clones were read by immunoSEQ multiplex PCR, and TCRdb kept only the in-frame ones, dropping some. The repertoire holds around 250,000 clones, with roughly two thirds as singletons. Sequences were derived from CD4+ T cells sorted from blood, sampled at week 0. These receptors originate from a human donor with alopecia areata.

The chain has TRBV29-1 and TRBJ2-1; possible D gene TRBD2, 6 bases. The CDR3 totals 14 residues. Deletions cut 4 bases from V and 6 bases from J, with 16 bases between. Germline V gives CDR1 SQVTM, CDR2 ANQGSEA. The CDR3 reads CSVGRDSNGNEQFF. CDR3 in DNA: TGCAGCGTTGGCCGGGACTCAAACGGCAATGAGCAGTTCTTC.

Here the CDR3 reads CASSPLLGRSPLHF. CDR3 DNA: TGTGCCAGCAGTCCCCTCTTAGGACGTTCACCCCTCCACTTT. This sequence joins TRBV9 and TRBJ1-6; D is unresolved. Germline V gene sequence: CDR1 SGDLS, CDR2 YYNGEE. V was cut by 5 bases and J by 9 bases, with 15 bases left in between. The CDR3 has 14 residues.

The chain recombines TRBV2 with TRBJ2-2; tentative D call: TRBD2 (5 bases). Deletions cut 5 bases from V and 7 bases from J, with 11 bases between. Germline assignment: CDR1 SNHLY and CDR2 FYNNEI. CDR3 length: 13 residues. The CDR3 here is CASSLRGIGELFF. CDR3 nucleotides: TGTGCCAGCAGTCTACGAGGGATCGGGGAGCTGTTTTTT.

CDR3 nucleotide sequence: TGCGCCAGCAGCCCAGGGACAGGCTTGAACTATGGCTACACCTTC. Translation gives CASSPGTGLNYGYTF. This sequence joins TRBV4-3 and TRBJ1-2; 8 nucleotides match TRBD1. This CDR3 is 15 amino acids long. With V trimmed by 4 bases and J by 2 bases, 6 bases remained unmatched. Germline assignment: CDR1 LGHNA and CDR2 YSLEER.

The chain carries TRBV18 and TRBJ2-7; TRBD2 matches 14 bases. V lost 6 bases and J lost 5; bases outside the gene matches: 9. CDR1 and CDR2 from the germline V gene are KGHSH and LQKENI. The CDR3 has 16 amino acids. In DNA form, the CDR3 reads TGTGCCAGCTCCCCCGGACTAGCGGGGGGTCTCAACGAGCAGTACTTC. Translating gives CASSPGLAGGLNEQYF.

The CDR3 sequence is CASSYGTVNTGELFF. The CDR3 DNA reads TGTGCCAGCAGTTACGGGACAGTCAACACCGGGGAGCTGTTTTTT. The rearrangement links TRBV6-5 to TRBJ2-2, with TRBD1 identical over 7 bases. The CDR3 is 15 residues long. Germline V gene lookup returns CDR1 MNHEY and CDR2 SVGAGI. J lost 2 bases, V lost 2 bases, and 2 bases had no gene match.

The gene calls are TRBV2 and TRBJ2-7; the D is unclear. The CDR3 length is 14 residues. Trimming cost V 1 base and J 7 bases, with 14 bases left between them. CDR1 and CDR2 from the germline V gene are SNHLY and FYNNEI. This CDR3 is CASSEVALGQEQYF. The CDR3, as DNA: TGTGCCAGCAGTGAAGTGGCCCTCGGTCAGGAGCAGTACTTC.

The chain has TRBV7-8 and TRBJ1-6, with TRBD1 as a possible D gene (5 bases). The length of the CDR3 is 16 residues. Trimming took 1 base from V and 0 from J, leaving 7 bases between them. Germline V CDR1 and CDR2: SGHVS, FQNEAQ. CDR3 sequence: CASSLGGSSYNSPLHF. For the CDR3, the DNA is TGTGCCAGCAGCTTAGGGGGGAGCTCCTATAATTCACCCCTCCACTTT.

The V and J genes are TRBV5-1 and TRBJ2-1; 11 nucleotides align to TRBD1. V lost 4 bases to trimming and J lost 0 bases; unmatched junction nucleotides: 9. Germline V gives CDR1 SGHRS, CDR2 YFSETQ. This CDR3 contains 18 residues. As DNA, the CDR3 is TGCGCCAGCAGCACGGACAGGGGGCTTCGAAGCTCCTACAATGAGCAGTTCTTC. Protein: CASSTDRGLRSSYNEQFF.

The chain is built from TRBV18 and TRBJ1-2; D unclear. Between the trimmed V and J ends, which lost 6 bases and 10 bases, there was a span of 24 bases. Germline V lookup: CDR1 KGHSH, CDR2 LQKENI. The CDR3 runs to 15 residues. The CDR3 loop reads CASSEKAGGSRDYTF. The CDR3 DNA is TGTGCCAGCTCGGAAAAGGCCGGTGGGAGCCGGGACTACACCTTC.

In this sample, this clone turned up a few times. This sequence joins TRBV29-1 and TRBJ1-6; D remains ambiguous. This CDR3 spans 13 amino acids. With 7 bases removed from V and 5 bases from J, the gap between germline ends came to 12 bases. Germline V gene data show CDR1 as SQVTM and CDR2 as ANQGSEA. CDR3 sequence (DNA): TGCAGCGCCCTCACGGAGAATAATTCACCCCTCCACTTT. Translation gives CSALTENNSPLHF.

V and J are TRBV7-9 and TRBJ2-5; D is uncertain. Between the trimmed V and J ends, which lost 5 bases and 2 bases, there was a span of 15 bases. The CDR3 has 15 amino acids. Germline values: CDR1 SEHNR, CDR2 FQNEAQ (reference sequence). In nucleotides, the CDR3 is TGTGCCAGCAGCCACTACGGGCCCCCTCAAGAGACCCAGTACTTC. Translated: CASSHYGPPQETQYF.

Note on this clone: The junction departs from germline at one end; a sequencing error may be responsible. The genes are TRBV27 and TRBJ1-3; 7 bases are a match to TRBD1. Germline CDR1 reads MNHEY; CDR2 reads SMNVEV (reference sequence). This CDR3 has 14 amino acids. CDR3 amino acids: CASRGGLSGNTIYF. DNA of the CDR3: TGTGCGAGCAGGGGGGGTCTCTCTGGAAACACCATATATTTT.

This clone has more than one count but fewer than ten. Other DNA variants within this sample encode the same CDR3. The CDR3 protein is CSAGTDTQYF. CDR3 nucleotide sequence: TGCAGTGCCGGCACAGATACGCAGTATTTT. This chain joins TRBV20-1 and TRBJ2-3; unclear D gene. The CDR3 consists of 10 residues. With 6 bases removed from V and 1 base from J, the gap between germline ends came to 2 bases. Germline CDR1 reads DFQATT; CDR2 reads SNEGSKA (reference sequence).

In nucleotides, the CDR3 is TGTGCCACCAGCATAAAACAGGGAGTCGGCTACACCTTC. Amino acids: CATSIKQGVGYTF. The chain combines TRBV15 with TRBJ1-2; perhaps TRBD1 as D (6 bases). From germline, CDR1 is LNHNV and CDR2 YYDKDF (reference sequence). The CDR3 contains 13 residues. Trimming shortened V by 4 bases and J by 8 bases, and 14 bases separated the two germline ends.

This chain uses TRBV4-2 with TRBJ2-1, with 8 bases fitting TRBD2. The CDR3 has 16 amino acids. Trimming took 1 base from V and 6 from J; bases not matched to a gene: 8. Germline V gives CDR1 LGHNA, CDR2 YNFKEQ. The CDR3 reads CASSQVSAGGGNEQFF. The CDR3 coding sequence is TGTGCCAGCAGCCAAGTATCGGCGGGGGGCGGCAATGAGCAGTTCTTC.

The DNA of the CDR3 is TGTGCCAGCGTGGGGCTAGCGGGGCACAATGAGCAGTTCTTC. Amino acid sequence: CASVGLAGHNEQFF. This chain links TRBV2 with TRBJ2-1, with 9 bases fitting TRBD2. Germline V gene sequence: CDR1 SNHLY, CDR2 FYNNEI. The CDR3 has 14 residues. V dropped 8 bases and J dropped 5; count of bases not matched to a gene: 7.

In regard to this clone: Other DNA sequences in the same sample also yield this CDR3. V gene TRBV29-1 combines with J gene TRBJ2-3, with D uncertain. The CDR3 is 11 amino acids. Germline V gene sequence: CDR1 SQVTM, CDR2 ANQGSEA. The V end lost 4 bases, the J end lost 3 bases, and 5 bases lay between the germline ends. This chain's CDR3 is CSVGITDTQYF. The DNA of the CDR3 is TGCAGCGTTGGGATAACAGATACGCAGTATTTT.

V usage is TRBV5-1 and J usage is TRBJ2-5; the D gene is possibly TRBD2 (6 bases). Trimming pared 6 bases from V and 1 base from J, leaving 10 bases between. The CDR3 runs 13 residues. Looked up from germline, CDR1 is SGHRS and CDR2 is YFSETQ. CDR3 loop: CASTGVPQETQYF. The CDR3 DNA follows: TGCGCCAGCACGGGGGTCCCCCAAGAGACCCAGTACTTC.

V and J are TRBV5-1 and TRBJ1-2; 7 bases are shared with TRBD1. Germline lookup yields CDR1 SGHRS and CDR2 YFSETQ. Losses at the gene ends were 4 bases for V and 4 bases for J; bases not matched to a gene: 4. The CDR3 consists of 13 residues. The CDR3 DNA reads as TGCGCCAGCAGCCCGACAGGGCCCTATGGCTACACCTTC. Residues: CASSPTGPYGYTF.

The rearrangement joins TRBV9 to TRBJ2-5; D unresolved. CDR1 and CDR2 (germline): SGDLS, YYNGEE. This CDR3 comprises 15 residues. V was shortened by 0 bases and J by 0 bases, with 9 bases between the two germline ends. CDR3 sequence: CASSVVDGYQETQYF. The CDR3, as DNA: TGTGCCAGCAGCGTAGTGGACGGCTACCAAGAGACCCAGTACTTC.

The V call is TRBV25-1, the J call TRBJ1-6; possible D gene TRBD1, 6 bases. Germline-derived CDR1 and CDR2 are MGHDK and SYGVNS. V dropped 4 bases and J dropped 7 bases, with 17 bases sitting between them. CDR3 size: 16 residues. DNA for the CDR3: TGTGCCAGCAGTGGTTTGGGGGGCGCCTGGAATTCACCCCTCCACTTT. This translates into CASSGLGGAWNSPLHF.

J is TRBJ2-3 and V is TRBV9; D is uncertain. CDR3 size: 15 residues. From germline, CDR1 is SGDLS and CDR2 YYNGEE. V lost 0 bases and J lost 4, with 12 bases in between. The DNA of the CDR3 is TGTGCCAGCAGCGTAGAGAGAGTCTGGTCAGATACGCAGTATTTT. Its protein product is CASSVERVWSDTQYF.

Note on this clone: Other DNA sequences in this specimen translate into the identical CDR3. The chain joins TRBV30 to TRBJ2-3; 10 positions match TRBD2. CDR1 is GTSNPN and CDR2 is SVGIG in the germline V gene (reference sequence). J gave up 4 bases and V 2 bases, and 0 bases lay outside the gene matches. The CDR3 totals 13 residues. Written as DNA, the CDR3 is TGTGCCTGGAGTAGCGGGGGGGCAGATACGCAGTATTTT. Protein: CAWSSGGADTQYF.

The gene calls are TRBV27 and TRBJ2-3, with D unresolved. Germline lookup yields CDR1 MNHEY and CDR2 SMNVEV (reference sequence). This CDR3 region has 16 residues. Trimming left V 3 bases short and J 2 bases short, with 15 bases between. The CDR3 nucleotides are TGTGCCAGCAGTTTTTCTCCACGGGTATTCACAGATACGCAGTATTTT. Protein sequence: CASSFSPRVFTDTQYF.

This chain joins TRBV14 and TRBJ1-1, with D possibly TRBD1 on 6 matching bases. This CDR3 contains 15 residues. The germline V gene has CDR1 SGHDN and CDR2 FVKESK. The germline V and J ends were trimmed by 4 bases and 4 bases, with 16 bases remaining between them. In DNA form, the CDR3 reads TGTGCCAGCAGCCCCGGAGGCAGCAGGGGCACTGAAGCTTTCTTT. As protein: CASSPGGSRGTEAFF.

The gene calls are TRBV20-1 and TRBJ1-2; the match to TRBD1 covers 7 bases. Germline V gene lookup returns CDR1 DFQATT and CDR2 SNEGSKA (reference sequence). This CDR3 has 11 amino acids. Losses at the gene ends were 6 bases for V and 8 bases for J; bases not matched to a gene: 6. As DNA, the CDR3 is TGCAGTGCAGGACAGGCGGAAGGCTACACCTTC. It codes for CSAGQAEGYTF.